These 27 T cell receptor beta chains were sequenced from one sample in a study of Graves' ophthalmopathy and Graves' hyperthyroidism. RNA served as the template for amplifying TCR beta CDR3 regions. The authors performed first-round RT-PCR with HTBI primers and then a second-round multiplex PCR. A single record per CDR3 protein comes from TCRdb applying MiXCR to the multiplex PCR reads. This sample has hundreds of thousands of distinct CDR3 sequences, with approximately 21% found just once. Material for sequencing was peripheral blood. The receptors stem from a young woman with stable Graves' hyperthyroidism.

Many counts were recorded for this clonotype. V is TRBV12-3 or TRBV12-4 and J is TRBJ2-5; 7 bases fit TRBD1. CDR3 size: 16 residues. Losses at the gene ends were 1 base for V and 1 base for J; bases not matched to a gene: 6. The CDR3 region is CASSLGYRGPQETQYF. In DNA form, the CDR3 reads TGTGCCAGCAGTTTAGGGTACAGGGGCCCCCAAGAGACCCAGTACTTC.

This clonotype was observed many times. A read error may explain this, as a much larger clone is one base away. The rearrangement uses TRBV6-2 or TRBV6-3 and TRBJ1-1; no clear D gene. The CDR3 totals 11 residues. The germline V gene encodes CDR1 MNHEY and CDR2 SVGEGT. For the CDR3, the DNA is TGTGCCAGCAGTTACGAGGGTGAAGCTTCCTTT. Translating gives CASSYEGEASF.

The V and J genes are TRBV28 and TRBJ1-1, with 7 nucleotides matching TRBD1. CDR3 size: 15 residues. The germline CDR1 and CDR2 sequences are MDHEN and SYDVKM. Unmatched junction bases numbered 4, after V lost 0 bases and J lost 3 bases. The CDR3 reads CASSLWRGTDTEAFF. The CDR3 DNA reads as TGTGCCAGCAGTTTATGGAGGGGGACAGACACTGAAGCTTTCTTT. The entire variable domain, with the rest obtained from reference TRBV28 and TRBJ1-1, is as follows: DVKVTQSSRYLVKRTGEKVFLECVQDMDHENMFWYRQDPGLGLRLIYFSYDVKMKEKGDIPEGYSVSREKKERFSLILESASTNQTSMYLCASSLWRGTDTEAFFGQGTRLTVV.

This clonotype occurred many times. The genes are TRBV11-2 and TRBJ1-1; 7 positions match TRBD1. J gave up 8 bases and V 3 bases, and 6 bases lay outside the gene matches. This CDR3 is built from 13 residues. Germline CDR1 SGHAT, CDR2 FQNNGV. The CDR3 spells CASSFLTGREAFF. CDR3 sequence (DNA): TGTGCCAGCAGCTTCCTGACAGGGAGAGAAGCTTTCTTT. The full variable domain, rest sourced from reference TRBV11-2 and TRBJ1-1, is EAGVAQSPRYKIIEKRQSVAFWCNPISGHATLYWYQQILGQGPKLLIQFQNNGVVDDSQLPKDRFSAERLKGVDSTLKIQPAKLEDSAVYLCASSFLTGREAFFGQGTRLTVV.

This clonotype showed up many times. The chain employs TRBV5-1 and TRBJ1-2; the match to TRBD1 covers 8 bases. Per the germline V gene, CDR1 is SGHRS and CDR2 is YFSETQ. Trimming took 0 bases from V and 4 from J; bases not matched to a gene: 8. This CDR3 contains 16 residues. Here the CDR3 reads CASSLGPTGASYGYTF. CDR3 coding DNA: TGCGCCAGCAGCTTGGGACCGACAGGGGCCAGCTATGGCTACACCTTC.

Many counts were recorded for this clonotype. This rearrangement joins TRBV20-1 to TRBJ2-7; 8 nucleotides match TRBD1. V lost 5 bases and J lost 4; bases outside the gene matches: 7. This CDR3 is built from 13 residues. Germline V gene lookup returns CDR1 DFQATT and CDR2 SNEGSKA (reference sequence). CDR3 loop: CSAGQGNIYEQYF. In DNA form, the CDR3 reads TGCAGTGCTGGACAGGGAAATATTTACGAGCAGTACTTC.

This clonotype has more than one count but fewer than ten. The rearrangement uses TRBV30 and TRBJ2-2, with D hard to call. This CDR3 spans 14 amino acids. Germline values: CDR1 GTSNPN, CDR2 SVGIG (reference sequence). V shed 4 bases and J shed 0 bases, with 9 bases lying between them. The CDR3 DNA sequence: TGTGCCTGGACGCGAGAATCGAACACCGGGGAGCTGTTTTTT. Translating it yields CAWTRESNTGELFF.

In this sample, this clonotype turned up many times. The rearrangement links TRBV5-1 to TRBJ2-2; no reliable D call. The CDR3 runs to 16 residues. Germline CDR1 is SGHRS and CDR2 is YFSETQ. V gave up 0 bases and J gave up 4 bases, with 13 bases separating them. Here the CDR3 reads CASSLAGPAPTGELFF. The CDR3 region has the DNA TGCGCCAGCAGCTTGGCAGGTCCAGCTCCCACCGGGGAGCTGTTTTTT.

In its sample, this clonotype was seen many times. This may arise from a read error, as a much more abundant clone is one base away. Here the CDR3 omits its conserved ending phenylalanine or tryptophan, so a read error is the likely source. The chain recombines TRBV12-3 or TRBV12-4 with TRBJ1-2, with 7 positions matching TRBD1. Trimming at V came to 6 bases and at J to 1 base, leaving 5 bases not matched to a gene. The CDR3 contains 14 residues. The CDR3 loop is CASSRQGFNYGYTL. CDR3 in DNA: TGTGCCAGCAGCAGACAGGGATTTAACTATGGCTACACCCTC.

The rearrangement uses TRBV11-2 and TRBJ2-5; TRBD1 matches 7 bases. The trim removed 2 bases at V and 5 bases at J, leaving 8 bases unmatched. The CDR3 is 15 amino acids. Germline CDR1 and CDR2: SGHAT and FQNNGV. CDR3 in DNA: TGTGCCAGCAGCTTACCCCGGACAGGCCGGGAGACCCAGTACTTC. Amino acids: CASSLPRTGRETQYF.

A remark on this clonotype: The junction shows a germline mismatch at one end, possibly a read error. The genes are TRBV6-5 and TRBJ1-2; D uncertain. Germline lookup yields CDR1 MNHEY and CDR2 SVGAGI. The CDR3 runs 13 residues. The CDR3 reads CAGSYGRVYGYTF. Here the CDR3 DNA reads TGTGCCGGCAGTTACGGGAGGGTCTATGGCTACACCTTC.

This clonotype was counted at least ten times. This rearrangement joins TRBV28 to TRBJ2-5; 9 bases are shared with TRBD1. V gave up 7 bases and J gave up 4 bases; unmatched junction bases: 10. Germline lookup yields CDR1 MDHEN and CDR2 SYDVKM. The CDR3 covers 15 residues. The CDR3 coding sequence is TGTGCCAGCACCTTCGACAGGGGGGGAGGAGAGACCCAGTACTTC. Residues: CASTFDRGGGETQYF.

This clonotype was detected many times. The gene calls are TRBV25-1 and TRBJ2-7; D ambiguous. V lost 5 bases and J 5 bases, leaving 7 bases between the germline ends. Germline V gives CDR1 MGHDK, CDR2 SYGVNS. The CDR3 covers 11 residues. CDR3 region: CASSKFNEQYF. The DNA of the CDR3 is TGTGCCAGCAGTAAGTTTAACGAGCAGTACTTC.

This clonotype was observed at least ten times. The chain couples TRBV3-1 to TRBJ1-1; D possibly corresponds to TRBD1 (5 bases). The CDR3 has 15 amino acids. Germline V gives CDR1 LGHDT, CDR2 YNNKEL (reference sequence). Trimming cost V 1 base and J 4 bases, with 13 bases left between them. CDR3 sequence reads: CASSQGQGYGTEAFF. DNA of the CDR3: TGTGCCAGCAGCCAAGGGCAGGGCTACGGCACTGAAGCTTTCTTT.

The chain carries TRBV12-3 or TRBV12-4 and TRBJ1-2; no firm D call. CDR3 length: 17 residues. Trimming took off 5 bases at V and 3 bases at J, with 22 bases between the two ends. The CDR3 coding sequence is TGTGCCAGCAGTCCTACATCGTTAAGTGAGACCTACTATGGCTACACCTTC. As protein: CASSPTSLSETYYGYTF.

Ten or more counts support this clonotype. The V and J genes are TRBV6-4 and TRBJ1-1; D unresolved. Germline CDR1 is MRHNA and CDR2 is SNTAGT. Trimming stripped 6 bases from V and 0 bases from J, with 8 bases between. The CDR3 is made up of 13 amino acids. The CDR3 nucleotides are TGTGCCAGCAGGGAGCAAGTGAACACTGAAGCTTTCTTT. Translating it yields CASREQVNTEAFF.

This clonotype was seen repeatedly, ten times or more. The V call is TRBV11-1, the J call TRBJ1-1, with no clear D. The germline V gene encodes CDR1 SGHAT and CDR2 FQDESV (reference sequence). The CDR3 loop spans 14 amino acids. Trimming left V 2 bases short and J 3 bases short, with 10 bases between. CDR3 coding DNA: TGTGCCAGCAGCTTATTAATAGGATACACTGAAGCTTTCTTT. Protein sequence: CASSLLIGYTEAFF.

This clonotype was recorded many times. The CDR3 region is CSARDAETQYF. DNA of the CDR3: TGCAGTGCTAGAGATGCGGAGACCCAGTACTTC. The chain couples TRBV20-1 to TRBJ2-5; no firm D call. CDR1 and CDR2 (germline): DFQATT, SNEGSKA (reference sequence). The CDR3 length is 11 residues. Between the trimmed V and J ends, which lost 0 bases and 5 bases, there was a span of 4 bases.

This clonotype has at least ten counts. The chain has TRBV7-8 and TRBJ2-7, with D unclear. Trimming shortened V by 1 base and J by 2 bases, and 15 bases separated the two germline ends. This CDR3 has 16 residues. Germline CDR1 SGHVS, CDR2 FQNEAQ. For the CDR3, the DNA is TGTGCCAGCAGCTTAGACCCCCTGTCTGGCACCTACGAGCAGTACTTC. Translating gives CASSLDPLSGTYEQYF. Full variable domain (outside the CDR3, taken from reference TRBV7-8 and TRBJ2-7): GAGVSQSPRYKVAKRGQDVALRCDPISGHVSLFWYQQALGQGPEFLTYFQNEAQLDKSGLPSDRFFAERPEGSVSTLKIQRTQQEDSAVYLCASSLDPLSGTYEQYFGPGTRLTVT.

This clonotype was recorded at least ten times. The rearrangement joins TRBV30 to TRBJ1-5, with no clear D. The CDR3 is made up of 13 amino acids. The germline CDR1 and CDR2 sequences are GTSNPN and SVGIG (reference sequence). Trimming removed 0 bases at V and 1 base at J, with 4 bases between. CDR3 bases: TGTGCCTGGAGTGTAGACAGCAATCAGCCCCAGCATTTT. Amino acids: CAWSVDSNQPQHF. The variable domain in full, completed from reference TRBV30 and TRBJ1-5, reads SQTIHQWPATLVQPVGSPLSLECTVEGTSNPNLYWYRQAAGRGLQLLFYSVGIGQISSEVPQNLSASRPQDRQFILSSKKLLLSDSGFYLCAWSVDSNQPQHFGDGTRLSIL.

At least ten counts were recorded for this clonotype. The genes are TRBV7-9 and TRBJ2-7, with TRBD2 matching over 12 bases. V was clipped by 5 bases and J by 3 bases; unmatched bases: 5. The germline V gene encodes CDR1 SEHNR and CDR2 FQNEAQ (reference sequence). The CDR3 has 15 amino acids. Written as DNA, the CDR3 is TGTGCCAGCAGCCACACGACTAGCGGGAGCTACGAGCAGTACTTC. Amino acids: CASSHTTSGSYEQYF. The complete variable domain, with remaining parts taken from reference TRBV7-9 and TRBJ2-7, reads DTGVSQNPRHKITKRGQNVTFRCDPISEHNRLYWYRQTLGQGPEFLTYFQNEAQLEKSRLLSDRFSAERPKGSFSTLEIQRTEQGDSAMYLCASSHTTSGSYEQYFGPGTRLTVT.

This clonotype was detected many times. This chain connects TRBV6-1 to TRBJ2-3; 12 nucleotides align to TRBD2. The CDR3 covers 15 residues. V lost 5 bases to trimming and J lost 4 bases; unmatched junction nucleotides: 4. In germline, CDR1 is MNHNS, CDR2 SASEGT. The CDR3 spells CASSRTSGRPDTQYF. The CDR3, as DNA: TGTGCCAGCAGTCGAACTAGCGGGAGGCCAGATACGCAGTATTTT.

Many counts were recorded for this clonotype. V and J are TRBV18 and TRBJ2-7, with 9 bases fitting TRBD1. Germline trimming cut 4 bases from V and 6 bases from J; bases unmatched to any gene: 7. The CDR3 is 14 residues long. Germline CDR1 and CDR2: KGHSH and LQKENI. The CDR3 DNA sequence: TGTGCCAGCTCACAGAGGGGACAGGGAAGCGAGCAGTACTTC. Its translation: CASSQRGQGSEQYF.

This clonotype was found many times. The germline gene is not matched at one end of the junction; a read error may be the cause. This chain uses TRBV11-1 with TRBJ2-2; perhaps TRBD1 as D (5 bases). The CDR3 extends over 13 amino acids. The V gene's germline CDR1 is SGHAT and CDR2 FQDESV (reference sequence). CDR3 sequence (DNA): TGTGCCAACAGCTTAGGGGACACCGGGGAGCTGTTTTTT. Translation: CANSLGDTGELFF.

The sample holds many counts of this clonotype. The rearrangement uses TRBV12-3 or TRBV12-4 and TRBJ1-2; unclear D gene. V gave up 5 bases and J gave up 4 bases, with 11 bases separating them. The CDR3 is 13 residues long. CDR3 DNA sequence: TGTGCCAGCAGTCGCTCCGGGCTCTATGGCTACACCTTC. This gives the protein CASSRSGLYGYTF.

CDR3 amino acids: CASSLGTGVSDGYTF. The DNA of the CDR3 is TGTGCCAGCAGCTTAGGGACAGGAGTTTCTGATGGCTACACCTTC. The chain combines TRBV7-8 with TRBJ1-2; the match to TRBD1 covers 7 bases. From germline, CDR1 is SGHVS and CDR2 FQNEAQ. After removal of 1 base from V and 6 bases from J, the junction contained 8 bases not matched to a gene. The CDR3 contains 15 residues. The complete variable domain, with remaining parts taken from reference TRBV7-8 and TRBJ1-2, reads GAGVSQSPRYKVAKRGQDVALRCDPISGHVSLFWYQQALGQGPEFLTYFQNEAQLDKSGLPSDRFFAERPEGSVSTLKIQRTQQEDSAVYLCASSLGTGVSDGYTFGSGTRLTVV.

This clonotype was observed a single time. J is TRBJ1-6 and V is TRBV7-9; D remains ambiguous. There are 17 residues in the CDR3. The germline CDR1 and CDR2 sequences are SEHNR and FQNEAQ (reference sequence). V lost 2 bases and J 7 bases, leaving 18 bases between the germline ends. The DNA for the CDR3 is TGTGCCAGCAGCTTATATTCGCCGGGAACAGAAAATTCACCCCTCCACTTT. Protein product: CASSLYSPGTENSPLHF. Supplemented by reference TRBV7-9 and TRBJ1-6, the full variable domain reads DTGVSQNPRHKITKRGQNVTFRCDPISEHNRLYWYRQTLGQGPEFLTYFQNEAQLEKSRLLSDRFSAERPKGSFSTLEIQRTEQGDSAMYLCASSLYSPGTENSPLHFGNGTRLTVT.